The sequence of this T cell receptor (beta chain) was determined in a study of cytomegalovirus exposure and HLA in healthy donors. The study, taken as a whole, reports: Within a later analysis, the majority of CMV-associated TCR beta chains appeared HLA-restricted. In a later analysis, several top co-occurrence clusters appeared linked to parvovirus B19, influenza, CMV and Epstein-Barr virus. TCR beta chains numbering about 160 were designated cytomegalovirus-associated.

With regard to this clone: Antigen unknown.

In the PCR, 60 Vbeta and 13 Jbeta primers were used. Sequencing was performed with immunoSEQ multiplex PCR; in TCRdb, only in-frame clones are kept and a portion is missing. Counted here are about 120,000 clones, 75% to 90% occurring once; the ten biggest clones make up 7.5% to 9%. The CDR3 totals 15 residues. CDR1 is LGHNA and CDR2 is YSLEER in the germline V gene. The V and J ends lost 0 bases and 2 bases respectively, with 11 bases between them. The V call is TRBV4-3, the J call TRBJ2-7; D not certain. Sequenced input: PBMCs. This receptor was obtained from a female donor in good health and CMV-seropositive. The CDR3 region is CASSQENGAPYEQYF. For the CDR3, the DNA is TGCGCCAGCAGCCAAGAAAACGGAGCTCCCTACGAGCAGTACTTC.